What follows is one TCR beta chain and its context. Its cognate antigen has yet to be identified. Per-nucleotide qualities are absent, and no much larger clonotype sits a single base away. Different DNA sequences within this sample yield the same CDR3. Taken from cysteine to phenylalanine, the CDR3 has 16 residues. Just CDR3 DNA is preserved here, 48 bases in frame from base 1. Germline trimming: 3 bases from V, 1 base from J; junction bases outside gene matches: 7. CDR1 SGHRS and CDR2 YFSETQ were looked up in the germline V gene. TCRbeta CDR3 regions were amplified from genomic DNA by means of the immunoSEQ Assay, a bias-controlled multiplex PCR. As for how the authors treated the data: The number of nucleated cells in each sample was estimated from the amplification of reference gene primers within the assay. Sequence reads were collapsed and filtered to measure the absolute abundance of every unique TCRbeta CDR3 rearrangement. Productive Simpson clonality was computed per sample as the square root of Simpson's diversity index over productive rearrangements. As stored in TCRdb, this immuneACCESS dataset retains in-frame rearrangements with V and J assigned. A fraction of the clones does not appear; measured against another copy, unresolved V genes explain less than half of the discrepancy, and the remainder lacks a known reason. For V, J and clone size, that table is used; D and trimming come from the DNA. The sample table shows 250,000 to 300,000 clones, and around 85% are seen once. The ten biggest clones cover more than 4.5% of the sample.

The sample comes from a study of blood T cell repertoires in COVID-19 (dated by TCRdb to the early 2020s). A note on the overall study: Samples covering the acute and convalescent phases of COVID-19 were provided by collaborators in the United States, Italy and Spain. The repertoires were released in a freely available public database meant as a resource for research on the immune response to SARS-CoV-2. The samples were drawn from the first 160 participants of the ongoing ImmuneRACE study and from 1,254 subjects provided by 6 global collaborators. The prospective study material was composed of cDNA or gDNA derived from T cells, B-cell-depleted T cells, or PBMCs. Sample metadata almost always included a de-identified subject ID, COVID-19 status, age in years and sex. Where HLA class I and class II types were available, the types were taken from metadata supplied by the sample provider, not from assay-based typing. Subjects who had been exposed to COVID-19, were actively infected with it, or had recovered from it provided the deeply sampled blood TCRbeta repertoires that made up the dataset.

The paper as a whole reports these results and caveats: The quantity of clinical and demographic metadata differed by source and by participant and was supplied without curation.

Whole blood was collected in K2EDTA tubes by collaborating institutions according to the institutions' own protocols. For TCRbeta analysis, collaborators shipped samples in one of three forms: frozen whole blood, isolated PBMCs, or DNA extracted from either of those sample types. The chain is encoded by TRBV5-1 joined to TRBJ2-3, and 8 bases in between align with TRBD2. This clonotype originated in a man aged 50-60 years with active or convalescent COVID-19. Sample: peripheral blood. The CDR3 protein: CASSSIAGGGTDTQYF. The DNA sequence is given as TGCGCCAGCAGCTCAATCGCGGGAGGAGGCACAGATACGCAGTATTTT.